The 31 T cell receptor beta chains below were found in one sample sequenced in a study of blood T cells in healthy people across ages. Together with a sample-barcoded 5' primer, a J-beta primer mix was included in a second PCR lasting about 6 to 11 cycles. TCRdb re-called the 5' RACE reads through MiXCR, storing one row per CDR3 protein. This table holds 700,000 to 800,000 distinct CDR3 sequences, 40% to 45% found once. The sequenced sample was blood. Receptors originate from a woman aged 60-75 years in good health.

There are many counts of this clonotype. CDR3 DNA sequence: TGTGCCAGCAGGATGTCTAGTGGCACAGATACGCAGTATTTT. It specifies CASRMSSGTDTQYF. The V gene is TRBV7-6, the J gene TRBJ2-3, with D unclear. This CDR3 region has 14 residues. Trimming removed 6 bases from V and 1 base from J, with 11 bases in between. Germline CDR1 is SGHVS and CDR2 is FNYEAQ.

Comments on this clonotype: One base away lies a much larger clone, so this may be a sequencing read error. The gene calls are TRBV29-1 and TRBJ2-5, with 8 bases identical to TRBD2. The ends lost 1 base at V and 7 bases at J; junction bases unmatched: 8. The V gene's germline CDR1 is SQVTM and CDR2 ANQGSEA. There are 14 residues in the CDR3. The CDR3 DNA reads TGCAGCGTTGAAGTTACCGGGGGGGCAGGGACCCAGTACTTC. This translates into CSVEVTGGAGTQYF.

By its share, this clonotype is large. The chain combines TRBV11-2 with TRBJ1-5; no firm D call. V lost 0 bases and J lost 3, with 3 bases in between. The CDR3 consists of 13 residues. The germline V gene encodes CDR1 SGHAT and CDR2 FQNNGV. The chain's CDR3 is CASSLDINQPQHF. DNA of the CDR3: TGTGCCAGCAGCTTAGATATCAATCAGCCCCAGCATTTT.

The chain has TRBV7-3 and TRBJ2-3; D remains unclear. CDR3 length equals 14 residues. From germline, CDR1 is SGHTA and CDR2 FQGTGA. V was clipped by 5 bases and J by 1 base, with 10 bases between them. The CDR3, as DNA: TGTGCCAGCAGCCCCTTAGATCGCACAGATACGCAGTATTTT. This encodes CASSPLDRTDTQYF.

CDR3 residues: CASSWAASTDTQYF. Here the CDR3 DNA reads TGTGCCAGCAGTTGGGCAGCGTCCACAGATACGCAGTATTTT. V and J are TRBV27 and TRBJ2-3, with D unresolved. CDR1 and CDR2 from the germline V gene are MNHEY and SMNVEV (reference sequence). This CDR3 comprises 14 residues. The V end lost 4 bases, the J end lost 2 bases, and 10 bases lay between the germline ends.

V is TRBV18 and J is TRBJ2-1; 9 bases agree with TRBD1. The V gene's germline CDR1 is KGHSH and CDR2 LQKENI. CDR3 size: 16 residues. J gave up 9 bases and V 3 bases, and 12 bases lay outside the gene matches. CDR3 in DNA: TGTGCCAGCTCACCTTCCCAGGGACAGGGAGGAGGTGAGCAGTTCTTC. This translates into CASSPSQGQGGGEQFF.

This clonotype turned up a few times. This chain's CDR3 is CASSPLAGDPWETQYF. The CDR3 DNA sequence: TGTGCCAGCAGTCCACTAGCGGGAGACCCCTGGGAGACCCAGTACTTC. V is TRBV11-2 and J is TRBJ2-7, with TRBD2 matching over 11 bases. The DNA end is a closer match to TRBJ2-5, so the J assignment may be wrong. There are 16 residues in the CDR3. Germline CDR1 is SGHAT and CDR2 is FQNNGV.

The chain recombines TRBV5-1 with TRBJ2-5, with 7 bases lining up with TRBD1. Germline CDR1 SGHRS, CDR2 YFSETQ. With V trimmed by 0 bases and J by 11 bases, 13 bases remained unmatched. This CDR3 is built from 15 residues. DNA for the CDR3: TGCGCCAGCAGCTTGGGACAGGGTGACTACAATGAGCAGTACTTC. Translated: CASSLGQGDYNEQYF.

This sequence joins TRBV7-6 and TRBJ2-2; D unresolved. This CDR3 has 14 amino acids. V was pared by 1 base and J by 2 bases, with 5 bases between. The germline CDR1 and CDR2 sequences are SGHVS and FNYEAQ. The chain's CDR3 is CASSLELNTGELFF. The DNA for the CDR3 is TGTGCCAGCAGCTTAGAACTTAACACCGGGGAGCTGTTTTTT.

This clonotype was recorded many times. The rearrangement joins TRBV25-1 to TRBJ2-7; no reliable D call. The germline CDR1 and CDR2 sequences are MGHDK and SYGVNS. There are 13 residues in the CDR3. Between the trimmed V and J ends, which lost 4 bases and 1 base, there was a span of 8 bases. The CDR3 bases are TGTGCCAGCAGTGCTAGTGGGTCCTACGAGCAGTACTTC. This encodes CASSASGSYEQYF.

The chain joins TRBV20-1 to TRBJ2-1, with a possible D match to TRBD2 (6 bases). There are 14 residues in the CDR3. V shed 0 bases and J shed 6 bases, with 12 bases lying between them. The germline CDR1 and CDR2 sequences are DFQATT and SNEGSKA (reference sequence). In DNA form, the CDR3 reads TGCAGTGCTAGAGATATGGAGGGGATCAATGAGCAGTTCTTC. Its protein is CSARDMEGINEQFF.

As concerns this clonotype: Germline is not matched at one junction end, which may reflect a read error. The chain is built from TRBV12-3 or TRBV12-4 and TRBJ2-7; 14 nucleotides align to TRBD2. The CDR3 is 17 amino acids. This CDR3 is CASSQNPGLAGAYELYF. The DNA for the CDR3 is TGTGCCAGCAGCCAGAATCCGGGACTAGCGGGGGCCTACGAGCTGTACTTC.

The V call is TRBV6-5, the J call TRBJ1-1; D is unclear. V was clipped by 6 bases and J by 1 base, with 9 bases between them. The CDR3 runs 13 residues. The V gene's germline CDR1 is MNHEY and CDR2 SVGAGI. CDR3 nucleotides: TGTGCCAGCAGCTCCTTTGAGAACACTGAAGCTTTCTTT. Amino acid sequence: CASSSFENTEAFF.

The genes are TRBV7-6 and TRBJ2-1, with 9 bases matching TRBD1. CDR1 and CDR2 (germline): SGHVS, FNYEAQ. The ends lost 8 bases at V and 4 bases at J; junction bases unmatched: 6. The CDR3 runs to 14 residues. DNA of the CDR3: TGTGCCAGCGCCGGGACAGGGCGATACAATGAGCAGTTCTTC. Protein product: CASAGTGRYNEQFF.

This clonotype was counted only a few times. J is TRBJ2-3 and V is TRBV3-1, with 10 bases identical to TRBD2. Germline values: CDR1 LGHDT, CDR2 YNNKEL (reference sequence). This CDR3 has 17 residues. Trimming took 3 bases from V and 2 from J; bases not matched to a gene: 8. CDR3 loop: CASSHAGLAEDTDTQYF. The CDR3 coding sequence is TGTGCCAGCAGCCATGCCGGACTAGCGGAAGACACAGATACGCAGTATTTT.

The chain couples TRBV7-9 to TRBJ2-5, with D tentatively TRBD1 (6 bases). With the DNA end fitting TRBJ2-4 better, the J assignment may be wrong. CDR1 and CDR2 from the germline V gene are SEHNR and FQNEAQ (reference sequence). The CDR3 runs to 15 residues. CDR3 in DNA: TGTGCCAGCACCGGGACAAATAAGGGTGCCAACATTCAGTACTTC. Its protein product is CASTGTNKGANIQYF.

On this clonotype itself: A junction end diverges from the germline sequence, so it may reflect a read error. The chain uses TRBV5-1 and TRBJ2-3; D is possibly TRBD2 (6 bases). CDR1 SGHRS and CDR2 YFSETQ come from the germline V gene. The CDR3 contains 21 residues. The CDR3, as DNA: TGCGTCAGCAGCTTGGAAGGGACGGCGGGACGCCTCCACCCTAGCACAGATACGCAGTATTTT. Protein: CVSSLEGTAGRLHPSTDTQYF.

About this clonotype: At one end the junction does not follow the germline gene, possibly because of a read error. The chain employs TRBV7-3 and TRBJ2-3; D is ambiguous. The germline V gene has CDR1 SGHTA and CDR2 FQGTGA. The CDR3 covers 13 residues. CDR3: CASSLFGTDAQYF. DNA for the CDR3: TGTGCCAGCTCCCTTTTTGGCACAGATGCGCAGTATTTT.

The CDR3 loop is CASSSTVYTEAFF. Written as DNA, the CDR3 is TGTGCCAGCAGCTCCACAGTGTACACTGAAGCTTTCTTT. V is TRBV7-3 and J is TRBJ1-1, with D hard to call. CDR3 length: 13 amino acids. Germline-derived CDR1 and CDR2 are SGHTA and FQGTGA. V was pared by 4 bases and J by 3 bases, with 9 bases between.

The CDR3 coding sequence is TGTGCCAGCAGCTTAATGGGGACAGGGGTGGAGGAGACCCAGTACTTC. Protein sequence: CASSLMGTGVEETQYF. V usage is TRBV7-3 and J usage is TRBJ2-5; 10 positions match TRBD1. This CDR3 comprises 16 residues. Per germline, CDR1 SGHTA and CDR2 FQGTGA. Losses at the gene ends were 1 base for V and 5 bases for J; bases not matched to a gene: 7.

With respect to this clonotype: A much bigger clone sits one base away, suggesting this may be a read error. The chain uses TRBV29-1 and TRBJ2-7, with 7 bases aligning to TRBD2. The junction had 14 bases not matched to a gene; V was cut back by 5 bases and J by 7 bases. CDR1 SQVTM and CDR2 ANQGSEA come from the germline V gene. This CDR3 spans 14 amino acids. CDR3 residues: CSVRREGLYNEQYF. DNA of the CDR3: TGCAGCGTTCGAAGGGAGGGCCTTTACAATGAGCAGTACTTC.

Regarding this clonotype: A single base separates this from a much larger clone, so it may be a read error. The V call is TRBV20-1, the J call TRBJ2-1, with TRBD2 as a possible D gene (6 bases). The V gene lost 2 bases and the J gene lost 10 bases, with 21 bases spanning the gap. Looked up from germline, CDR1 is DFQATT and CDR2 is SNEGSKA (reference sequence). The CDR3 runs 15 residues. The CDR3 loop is CSARLRRDPSYEQFF. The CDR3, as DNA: TGCAGTGCTAGACTCAGGCGGGACCCATCCTACGAGCAGTTCTTC.

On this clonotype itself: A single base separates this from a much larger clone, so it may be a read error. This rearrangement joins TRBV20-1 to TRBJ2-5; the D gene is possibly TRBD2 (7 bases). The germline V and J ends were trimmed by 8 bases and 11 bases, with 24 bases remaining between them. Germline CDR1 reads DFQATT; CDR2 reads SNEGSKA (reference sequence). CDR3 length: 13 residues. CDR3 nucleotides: TGCAGTCCAGGGGAGGGGGGGAAGAATGAGCAGTACTTC. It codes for CSPGEGGKNEQYF.

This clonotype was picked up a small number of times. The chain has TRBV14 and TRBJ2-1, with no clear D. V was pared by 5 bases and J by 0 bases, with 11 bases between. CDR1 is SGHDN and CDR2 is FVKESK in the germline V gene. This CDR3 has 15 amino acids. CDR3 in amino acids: CASSINSGSYNEQFF. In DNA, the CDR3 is TGTGCCAGCAGCATTAACTCAGGCTCCTACAATGAGCAGTTCTTC.

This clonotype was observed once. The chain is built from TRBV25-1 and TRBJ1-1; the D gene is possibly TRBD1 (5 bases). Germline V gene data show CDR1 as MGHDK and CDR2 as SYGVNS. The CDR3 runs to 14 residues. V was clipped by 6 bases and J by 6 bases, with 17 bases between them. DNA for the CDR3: TGTGCCAGCAGCCTGGTAGGGGCGAGCCCTGAAGCTTTCTTT. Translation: CASSLVGASPEAFF.

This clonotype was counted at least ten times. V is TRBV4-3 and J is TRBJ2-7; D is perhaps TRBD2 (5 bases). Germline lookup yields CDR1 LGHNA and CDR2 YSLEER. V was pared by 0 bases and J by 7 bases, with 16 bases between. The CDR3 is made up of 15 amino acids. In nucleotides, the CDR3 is TGCGCCAGCAGCCAAGATCTTTTCGGGGTGGGGGAGCAGTACTTC. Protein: CASSQDLFGVGEQYF.

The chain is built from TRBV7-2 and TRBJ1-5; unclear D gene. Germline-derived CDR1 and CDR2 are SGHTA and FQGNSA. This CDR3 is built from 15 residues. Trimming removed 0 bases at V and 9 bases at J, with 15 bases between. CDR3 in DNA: TGTGCCAGCAGCTTAGCAGGGCTCCGCCGGAGGCCCCAGCATTTT. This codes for CASSLAGLRRRPQHF.

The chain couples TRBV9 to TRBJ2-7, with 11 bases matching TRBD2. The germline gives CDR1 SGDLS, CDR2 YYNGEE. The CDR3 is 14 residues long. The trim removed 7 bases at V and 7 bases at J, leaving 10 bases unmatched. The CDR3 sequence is CASGKASGRNEQYF. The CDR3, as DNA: TGTGCCAGCGGCAAGGCTAGCGGGAGGAATGAGCAGTACTTC. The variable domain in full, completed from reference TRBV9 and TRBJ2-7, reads DSGVTQTPKHLITATGQRVTLRCSPRSGDLSVYWYQQSLDQGLQFLIQYYNGEERAKGNILERFSAQQFPDLHSELNLSSLELGDSALYFCASGKASGRNEQYFGPGTRLTVT.

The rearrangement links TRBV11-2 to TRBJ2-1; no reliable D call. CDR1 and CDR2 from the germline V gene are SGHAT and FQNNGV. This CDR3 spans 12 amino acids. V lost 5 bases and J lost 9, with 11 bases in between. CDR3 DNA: TGTGCCAGCAGCCCTCCTATTCCTGAGCAGTTCTTC. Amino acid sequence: CASSPPIPEQFF.

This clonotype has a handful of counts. CDR3 sequence: CATSRVRDGLEGYTF. CDR3 coding DNA: TGTGCCACCAGCAGAGTACGGGACGGTTTAGAAGGCTACACCTTC. V and J are TRBV15 and TRBJ1-2; the D gene is possibly TRBD1 (5 bases). Germline CDR1 LNHNV, CDR2 YYDKDF (reference sequence). V lost 1 base and J 8 bases, leaving 17 bases between the germline ends. This CDR3 is built from 15 residues.

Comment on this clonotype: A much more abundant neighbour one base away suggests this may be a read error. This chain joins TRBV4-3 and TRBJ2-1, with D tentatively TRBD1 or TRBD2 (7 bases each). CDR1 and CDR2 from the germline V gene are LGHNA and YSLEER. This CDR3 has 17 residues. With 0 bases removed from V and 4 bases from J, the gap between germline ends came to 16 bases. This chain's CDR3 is CASSQDSGGAGYNEQFF. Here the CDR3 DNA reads TGCGCCAGCAGCCAAGATTCAGGGGGGGCTGGATACAATGAGCAGTTCTTC.